The 20 T cell receptor beta chains given below trace back to one sample, sequenced in a study of breast tumors, draining lymph nodes, adjacent tissues. TCRdb processed the multiplex PCR reads anew with MiXCR; each CDR3 protein has one entry. The sample lists 85,000 to 130,000 distinct CDR3 sequences; 21% were seen once. Axillary draining lymph nodes of breast cancer patients supplied the node samples. The specimen was axillary lymph node tissue. These receptors were taken from a female donor with breast cancer. Some clones in this sample may be carry-over from other donors' samples.

This clonotype was counted at least ten times. In nucleotides, the CDR3 is TGTGCCAGCAGCCAAGCGTTCAGGGAGAGTCGCTACACCTTC. It yields the protein CASSQAFRESRYTF. V and J are TRBV3-1 and TRBJ1-2, with D perhaps matching TRBD1 (5 bases). V was trimmed by 1 base and J by 9 bases, leaving 15 bases between them. The V gene's germline CDR1 is LGHDT and CDR2 YNNKEL (reference sequence). CDR3 size: 14 residues.

This clonotype showed up many times. J is TRBJ2-3 and V is TRBV5-1; TRBD2 matches 9 bases. CDR3 length equals 17 residues. Germline-derived CDR1 and CDR2 are SGHRS and YFSETQ. Losses at the gene ends were 1 base for V and 3 bases for J; bases not matched to a gene: 9. The CDR3 is CASSLLLAGAGTDTQYF. In nucleotides, the CDR3 is TGCGCCAGCAGCTTGTTATTAGCGGGAGCGGGGACAGATACGCAGTATTTT.

This clonotype was counted ten times or more. The gene calls are TRBV9 and TRBJ2-3; 8 bases agree with TRBD2. This CDR3 region has 17 residues. Trimming at V came to 1 base and at J to 2 bases, leaving 9 bases not matched to a gene. CDR1 and CDR2 (germline): SGDLS, YYNGEE. The CDR3 DNA is TGTGCCAGCAGCGTACGGGGGGGACCGATATTCACAGATACGCAGTATTTT. Its protein is CASSVRGGPIFTDTQYF.

Regarding this clonotype: A much larger clone differs from this one at a single base, so this may be a read error. This chain links TRBV2 with TRBJ2-7, with D perhaps TRBD2 (5 bases). Germline values: CDR1 SNHLY, CDR2 FYNNEI. This CDR3 comprises 13 residues. The CDR3 DNA is TGTGCCAGCGAGGATCGGACTTCCTACGAGCAGTGCTTC. As protein: CASEDRTSYEQCF.

In this sample, this clonotype turned up many times. The genes are TRBV5-1 and TRBJ1-4; TRBD1 might be the D (6 bases). This CDR3 has 15 amino acids. Trimming cost V 4 bases and J 5 bases, with 15 bases left between them. Germline V gene lookup returns CDR1 SGHRS and CDR2 YFSETQ. In DNA form, the CDR3 reads TGCGCCAGCAGCCCCGAGGGGGGGGCAAATGAAAAACTGTTTTTT. Translation gives CASSPEGGANEKLFF.

On this clonotype itself: A read error is possible here, since a much larger clone lies one base away. The chain joins TRBV2 to TRBJ1-3; a possible D gene is TRBD1 (5 bases). Germline V lookup: CDR1 SNHLY, CDR2 FYNNEI. The CDR3 loop spans 17 amino acids. The DNA for the CDR3 is TGTGCCAGCACCGAGACCCGGGCGGGGCATTTTGGAAACACCACATATTTT. Amino acids: CASTETRAGHFGNTTYF.

This clonotype was seen ten or more times. V usage is TRBV6-4 and J usage is TRBJ1-2, with 7 positions matching TRBD1. The CDR3 is 13 amino acids. Trimming cost V 3 bases and J 6 bases; bases outside gene matches: 4. CDR1 is MRHNA and CDR2 is SNTAGT in the germline V gene. The DNA for the CDR3 is TGTGCCAGCAGTGAGACAGGGTCCAATGGCTACACCTTC. Translating it yields CASSETGSNGYTF.

This clonotype was seen ten or more times. This chain uses TRBV6-1 with TRBJ2-7; a possible D gene is TRBD1 (6 bases). This CDR3 is 11 amino acids long. Trimming left V 4 bases short and J 12 bases short, with 13 bases between. Germline CDR1 is MNHNS and CDR2 is SASEGT. The CDR3 sequence: CASSGVGGWYF. As DNA, the CDR3 is TGTGCCAGCAGTGGGGTAGGGGGATGGTACTTC.

This clonotype showed up many times. The chain joins TRBV19 to TRBJ2-1; 10 bases fit TRBD2. Germline V gene data show CDR1 as LNHDA and CDR2 as SQIVND (reference sequence). V shed 1 base and J 5 bases; nucleotides not matched to a gene: 2. The CDR3 covers 15 residues. The DNA for the CDR3 is TGTGCCAGTAGTATAGCTAGCGGGGGACACAATGAGCAGTTCTTC. Its translation: CASSIASGGHNEQFF.

The chain carries TRBV5-4 and TRBJ2-3, with TRBD2 identical over 9 bases. This CDR3 is 16 amino acids long. V lost 4 bases to trimming and J lost 4 bases; unmatched junction nucleotides: 10. Germline values: CDR1 SGHNT, CDR2 YYREEE (reference sequence). The CDR3 nucleotides read TGTGCCAGCAGCGGACGGTTAGCGGGAGTTTCAGATACGCAGTATTTT. This translates into CASSGRLAGVSDTQYF.

The sample holds a few counts of this clonotype. V gene TRBV30 combines with J gene TRBJ1-5; the D gene is possibly TRBD1 (6 bases). The germline CDR1 and CDR2 sequences are GTSNPN and SVGIG (reference sequence). V was cut by 5 bases and J by 7 bases, with 15 bases left in between. CDR3 size: 13 residues. CDR3 protein: CAWGAGAFQPQHF. CDR3 DNA: TGTGCCTGGGGCGCGGGGGCATTCCAGCCCCAGCATTTT.

The table lists this clonotype with many counts. The chain has TRBV2 and TRBJ2-7, with 7 bases that match TRBD1. This CDR3 comprises 16 residues. J gave up 1 base and V 0 bases, and 6 bases lay outside the gene matches. CDR1 and CDR2 (germline): SNHLY, FYNNEI. The CDR3 loop reads CASSEARQGPSYEQYF. The CDR3 region has the DNA TGTGCCAGCAGTGAAGCGCGACAGGGACCTTCCTACGAGCAGTACTTC.

Ten or more counts support this clonotype. The chain combines TRBV9 with TRBJ2-7; unclear D gene. CDR3 length equals 15 residues. V gave up 0 bases and J gave up 1 base, with 11 bases separating them. Germline-derived CDR1 and CDR2 are SGDLS and YYNGEE. CDR3 in amino acids: CASSVEATTSYEQYF. CDR3 in DNA: TGTGCCAGCAGCGTAGAGGCCACCACTTCCTACGAGCAGTACTTC.

This clonotype was seen many times. J is TRBJ2-3 and V is TRBV5-1, with D possibly being TRBD1 or TRBD2 (5 bases each). Germline values: CDR1 SGHRS, CDR2 YFSETQ. V dropped 1 base and J dropped 5 bases, with 14 bases sitting between them. This CDR3 spans 15 amino acids. CDR3 region: CASSLSGASKDTQYF. In nucleotides, the CDR3 is TGCGCCAGCAGCTTGTCCGGGGCGAGTAAAGATACGCAGTATTTT.

This clonotype has a count of ten or more. The CDR3 coding sequence is TGTGCCAGCTCAGAAGGGGTATTCACAGATACGCAGTATTTT. It yields the protein CASSEGVFTDTQYF. This chain uses TRBV9 with TRBJ2-3; possibly TRBD1 for D (5 bases). Germline loops: CDR1 SGDLS, CDR2 YYNGEE. The CDR3 extends over 14 amino acids. V shed 7 bases and J shed 2 bases, with 14 bases lying between them.

This chain joins TRBV12-3 or TRBV12-4 and TRBJ2-3; a possible D gene is TRBD2 (6 bases). Deletions cut 3 bases from V and 4 bases from J, with 8 bases between. This CDR3 comprises 13 residues. This CDR3 reads CASSFGGADTQYF. In nucleotides, the CDR3 is TGTGCCAGCAGTTTTGGAGGGGCAGATACGCAGTATTTT.

Ten or more counts support this clonotype. The genes are TRBV19 and TRBJ2-7, with 8 bases lining up with TRBD2. V was pared by 4 bases and J by 4 bases, with 9 bases of the junction left unmatched. Germline V gene data show CDR1 as LNHDA and CDR2 as SQIVND (reference sequence). This CDR3 has 15 amino acids. CDR3 residues: CASSRGGLAGYEQYF. DNA of the CDR3: TGTGCCAGTAGTAGGGGAGGACTAGCTGGATACGAGCAGTACTTC. The full variable domain, rest sourced from reference TRBV19 and TRBJ2-7, is DGGITQSPKYLFRKEGQNVTLSCEQNLNHDAMYWYRQDPGQGLRLIYYSQIVNDFQKGDIAEGYSVSREKKESFPLTVTSAQKNPTAFYLCASSRGGLAGYEQYFGPGTRLTVT.

The rearrangement uses TRBV5-4 and TRBJ2-3; 8 bases align to TRBD1. The CDR3 loop spans 17 amino acids. The ends lost 5 bases at V and 8 bases at J; junction bases unmatched: 19. Germline-derived CDR1 and CDR2 are SGHNT and YYREEE (reference sequence). CDR3 loop: CASSGPAAGGYKGTQYF. Written as DNA, the CDR3 is TGTGCCAGCAGTGGCCCCGCGGCAGGGGGCTACAAGGGTACGCAGTATTTT.

This clonotype was seen ten or more times. The J gene is TRBJ2-5, the V gene TRBV25-1; 9 positions match TRBD1. The germline V gene encodes CDR1 MGHDK and CDR2 SYGVNS. V lost 2 bases and J lost 5; bases outside the gene matches: 6. The CDR3 runs to 15 residues. CDR3 coding DNA: TGTGCCAGCAGTGAAGGGGACAGGGAGGCGGAGACCCAGTACTTC. Translation gives CASSEGDREAETQYF.

Many counts were recorded for this clonotype. The chain is built from TRBV14 and TRBJ2-3, with D hard to call. V gave up 5 bases and J gave up 7 bases, with 13 bases separating them. From germline, CDR1 is SGHDN and CDR2 FVKESK. The length of the CDR3 is 13 residues. The CDR3 region has the DNA TGTGCCAGCAGCGGCCGGGTCGATTATACGCAGTATTTT. This translates into CASSGRVDYTQYF.